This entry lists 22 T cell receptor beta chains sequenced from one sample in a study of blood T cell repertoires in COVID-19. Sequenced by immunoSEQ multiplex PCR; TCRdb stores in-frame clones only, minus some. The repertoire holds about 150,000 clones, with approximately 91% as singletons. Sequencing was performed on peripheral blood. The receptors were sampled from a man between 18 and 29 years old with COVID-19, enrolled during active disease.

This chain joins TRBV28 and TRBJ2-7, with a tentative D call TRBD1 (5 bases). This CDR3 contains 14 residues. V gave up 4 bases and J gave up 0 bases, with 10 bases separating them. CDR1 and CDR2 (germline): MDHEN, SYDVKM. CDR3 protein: CASSYPGYSYEQYF. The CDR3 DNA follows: TGTGCCAGCAGTTATCCAGGGTACTCCTACGAGCAGTACTTC.

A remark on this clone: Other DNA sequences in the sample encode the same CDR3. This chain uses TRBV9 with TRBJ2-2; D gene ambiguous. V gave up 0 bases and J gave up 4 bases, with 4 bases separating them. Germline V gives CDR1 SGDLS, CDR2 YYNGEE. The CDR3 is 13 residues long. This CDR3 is CASSVGLTGELFF. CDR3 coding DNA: TGTGCCAGCAGCGTAGGTCTCACCGGGGAGCTGTTTTTT.

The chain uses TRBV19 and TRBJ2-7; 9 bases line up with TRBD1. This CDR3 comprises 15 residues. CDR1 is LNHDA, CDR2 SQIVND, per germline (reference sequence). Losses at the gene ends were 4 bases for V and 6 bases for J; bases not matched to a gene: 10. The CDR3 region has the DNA TGTGCCAGTAGTAGGGTGGCGGACAGGGGAATCGAGCAGTACTTC. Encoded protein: CASSRVADRGIEQYF. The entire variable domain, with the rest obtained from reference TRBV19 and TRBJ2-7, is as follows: DGGITQSPKYLFRKEGQNVTLSCEQNLNHDAMYWYRQDPGQGLRLIYYSQIVNDFQKGDIAEGYSVSREKKESFPLTVTSAQKNPTAFYLCASSRVADRGIEQYFGPGTRLTVT.

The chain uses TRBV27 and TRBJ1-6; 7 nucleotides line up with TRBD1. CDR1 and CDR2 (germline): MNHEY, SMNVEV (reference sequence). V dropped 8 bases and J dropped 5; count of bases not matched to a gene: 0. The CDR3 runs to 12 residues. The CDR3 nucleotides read TGTGCCAGCCAGGGGGATAATTCACCCCTCCACTTT. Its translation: CASQGDNSPLHF.

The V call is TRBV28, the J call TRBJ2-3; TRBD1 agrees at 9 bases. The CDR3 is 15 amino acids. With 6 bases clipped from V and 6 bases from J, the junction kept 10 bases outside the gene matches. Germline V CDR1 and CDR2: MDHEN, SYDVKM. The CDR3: CASRGPGQGSDTQYF. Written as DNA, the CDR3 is TGTGCCAGCAGGGGACCGGGACAGGGTTCTGATACGCAGTATTTT.

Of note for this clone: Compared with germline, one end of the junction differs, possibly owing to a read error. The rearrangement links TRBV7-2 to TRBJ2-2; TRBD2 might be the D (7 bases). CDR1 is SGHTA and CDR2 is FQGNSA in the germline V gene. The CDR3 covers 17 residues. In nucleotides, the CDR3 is TGTGCCAGCAGCCCGCGGTCTCGGGGGGCGAAAACCGGGGAGCTGTTTTTT. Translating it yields CASSPRSRGAKTGELFF.

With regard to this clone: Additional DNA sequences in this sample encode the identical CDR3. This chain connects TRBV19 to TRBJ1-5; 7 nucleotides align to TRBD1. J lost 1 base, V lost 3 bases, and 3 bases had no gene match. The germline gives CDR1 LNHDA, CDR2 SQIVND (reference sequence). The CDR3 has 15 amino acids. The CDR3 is CASSIGGQSNQPQHF. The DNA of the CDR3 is TGTGCCAGTAGTATCGGGGGACAGAGCAATCAGCCCCAGCATTTT.

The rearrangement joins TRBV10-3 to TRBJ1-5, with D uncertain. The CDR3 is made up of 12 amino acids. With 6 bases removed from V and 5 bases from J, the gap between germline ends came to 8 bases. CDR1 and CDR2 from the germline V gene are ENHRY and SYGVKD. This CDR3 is CAISPTDQPQHF. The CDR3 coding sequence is TGTGCCATCAGCCCCACGGATCAGCCCCAGCATTTT.

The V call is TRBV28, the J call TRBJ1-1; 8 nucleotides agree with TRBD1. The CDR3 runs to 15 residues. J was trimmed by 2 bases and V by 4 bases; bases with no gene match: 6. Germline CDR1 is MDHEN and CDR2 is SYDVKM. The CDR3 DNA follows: TGTGCCAGCAGTTCGATCGGACAGGGCAACACTGAAGCTTTCTTT. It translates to CASSSIGQGNTEAFF. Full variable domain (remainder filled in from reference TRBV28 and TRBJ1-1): DVKVTQSSRYLVKRTGEKVFLECVQDMDHENMFWYRQDPGLGLRLIYFSYDVKMKEKGDIPEGYSVSREKKERFSLILESASTNQTSMYLCASSSIGQGNTEAFFGQGTRLTVV.

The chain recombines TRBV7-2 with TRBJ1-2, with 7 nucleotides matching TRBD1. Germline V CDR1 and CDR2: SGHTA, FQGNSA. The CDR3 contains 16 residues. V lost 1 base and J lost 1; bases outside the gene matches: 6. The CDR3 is CASSLVGGQSNYGYTF. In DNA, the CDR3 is TGTGCCAGCAGCTTAGTGGGGGGACAGAGTAACTATGGCTACACCTTC.

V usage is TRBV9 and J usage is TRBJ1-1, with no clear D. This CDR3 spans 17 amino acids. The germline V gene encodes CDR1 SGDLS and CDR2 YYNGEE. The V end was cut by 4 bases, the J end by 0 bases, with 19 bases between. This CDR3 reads CASSPEEDHYMNTEAFF. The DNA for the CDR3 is TGTGCCAGCAGCCCTGAGGAGGACCACTATATGAACACTGAAGCTTTCTTT. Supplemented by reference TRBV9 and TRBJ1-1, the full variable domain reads DSGVTQTPKHLITATGQRVTLRCSPRSGDLSVYWYQQSLDQGLQFLIQYYNGEERAKGNILERFSAQQFPDLHSELNLSSLELGDSALYFCASSPEEDHYMNTEAFFGQGTRLTVV.

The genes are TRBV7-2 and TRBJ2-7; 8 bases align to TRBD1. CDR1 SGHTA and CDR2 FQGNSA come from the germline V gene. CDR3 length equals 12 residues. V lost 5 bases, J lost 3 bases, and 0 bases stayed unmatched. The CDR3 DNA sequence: TGTGCCAGCAGCACAGGGGGCTACGAGCAGTACTTC. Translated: CASSTGGYEQYF.

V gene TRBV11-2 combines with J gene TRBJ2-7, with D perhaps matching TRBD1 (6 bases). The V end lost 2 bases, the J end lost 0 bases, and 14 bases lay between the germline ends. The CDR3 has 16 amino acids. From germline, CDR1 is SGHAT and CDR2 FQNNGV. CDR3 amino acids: CASSLSHRVDSYEQYF. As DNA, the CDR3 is TGTGCCAGCAGCTTATCACACAGGGTAGACTCCTACGAGCAGTACTTC.

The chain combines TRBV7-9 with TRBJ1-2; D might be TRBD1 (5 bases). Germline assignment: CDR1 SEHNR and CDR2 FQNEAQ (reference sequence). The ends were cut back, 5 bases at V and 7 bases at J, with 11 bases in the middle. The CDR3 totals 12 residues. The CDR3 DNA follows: TGTGCCAGCAGCCCAGGGATTACTGGCTACACCTTC. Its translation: CASSPGITGYTF.

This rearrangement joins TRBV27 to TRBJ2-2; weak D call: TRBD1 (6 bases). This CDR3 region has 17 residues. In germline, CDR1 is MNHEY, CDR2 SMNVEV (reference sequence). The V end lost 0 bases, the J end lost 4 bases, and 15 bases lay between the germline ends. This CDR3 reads CASSLSGRTAFTGELFF. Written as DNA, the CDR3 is TGTGCCAGCAGTTTATCTGGAAGGACAGCCTTCACCGGGGAGCTGTTTTTT.

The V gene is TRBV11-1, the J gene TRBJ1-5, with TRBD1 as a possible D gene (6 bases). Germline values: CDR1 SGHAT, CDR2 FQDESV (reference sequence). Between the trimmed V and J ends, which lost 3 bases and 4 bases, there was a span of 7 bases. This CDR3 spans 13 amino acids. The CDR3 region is CASSLDRNQPQHF. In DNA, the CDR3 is TGTGCCAGCAGCTTGGACAGAAATCAGCCCCAGCATTTT.

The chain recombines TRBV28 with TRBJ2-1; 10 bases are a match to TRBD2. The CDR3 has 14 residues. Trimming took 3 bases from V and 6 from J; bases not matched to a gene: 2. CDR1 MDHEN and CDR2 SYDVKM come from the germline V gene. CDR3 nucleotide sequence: TGTGCCAGCAGTTTTAGCGGGAGGACCAATGAGCAGTTCTTC. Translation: CASSFSGRTNEQFF.

CDR3 residues: CATSSLGRETTGELFF. The CDR3 nucleotides are TGTGCCACCAGCTCTTTGGGCAGGGAAACGACCGGGGAGCTGTTTTTT. The gene calls are TRBV15 and TRBJ2-2; tentative D call: TRBD1 (5 bases). The CDR3 covers 16 residues. V was cut by 5 bases and J by 5 bases, with 18 bases left in between. Germline V CDR1 and CDR2: LNHNV, YYDKDF (reference sequence).

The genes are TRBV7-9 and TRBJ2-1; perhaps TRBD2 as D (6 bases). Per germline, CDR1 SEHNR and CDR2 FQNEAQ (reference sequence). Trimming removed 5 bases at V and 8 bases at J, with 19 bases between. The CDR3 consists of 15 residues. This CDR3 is CASSPWWTTRDEQFF. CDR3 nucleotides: TGTGCCAGCAGCCCATGGTGGACTACACGGGATGAGCAGTTCTTC.

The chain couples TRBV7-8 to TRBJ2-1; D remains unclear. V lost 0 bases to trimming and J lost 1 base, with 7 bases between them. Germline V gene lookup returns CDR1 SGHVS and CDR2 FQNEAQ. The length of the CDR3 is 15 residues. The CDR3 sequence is CASSLASVSYNEQFF. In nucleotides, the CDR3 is TGTGCCAGCAGCTTAGCGTCGGTGTCCTACAATGAGCAGTTCTTC.

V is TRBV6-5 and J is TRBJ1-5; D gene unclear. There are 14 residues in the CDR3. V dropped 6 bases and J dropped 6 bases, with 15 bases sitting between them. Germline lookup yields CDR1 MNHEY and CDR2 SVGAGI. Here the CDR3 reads CASRKGRGGQPQHF. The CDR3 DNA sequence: TGTGCCAGCAGAAAAGGACGTGGAGGTCAGCCCCAGCATTTT.

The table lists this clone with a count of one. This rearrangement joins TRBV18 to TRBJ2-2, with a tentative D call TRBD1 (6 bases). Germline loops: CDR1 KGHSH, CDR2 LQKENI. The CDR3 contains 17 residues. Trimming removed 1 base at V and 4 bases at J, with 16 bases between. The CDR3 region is CASSPRRSTGTTGELFF. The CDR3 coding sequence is TGTGCCAGCTCACCACGGCGATCTACAGGGACCACCGGGGAGCTGTTTTTT.